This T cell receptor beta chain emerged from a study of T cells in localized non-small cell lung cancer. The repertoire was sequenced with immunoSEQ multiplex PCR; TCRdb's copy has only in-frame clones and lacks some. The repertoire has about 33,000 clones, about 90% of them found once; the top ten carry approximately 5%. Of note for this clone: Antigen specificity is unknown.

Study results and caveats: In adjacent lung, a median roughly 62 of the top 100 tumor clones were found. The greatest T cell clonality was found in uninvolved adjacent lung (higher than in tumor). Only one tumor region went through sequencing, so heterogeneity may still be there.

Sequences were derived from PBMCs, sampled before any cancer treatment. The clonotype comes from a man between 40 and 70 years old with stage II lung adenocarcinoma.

As DNA, the CDR3 is TGTGCCAGCAGCTTGGGCAATAATGAGCAGTTCTTC. Residues: CASSLGNNEQFF. This chain links TRBV5-4 with TRBJ2-1; D gene uncertain. The CDR3 contains 12 residues. Germline CDR1 is SGHNT and CDR2 is YYREEE (reference sequence). Between the trimmed V and J ends, which lost 0 bases and 7 bases, there was a span of 5 bases.